The T cell receptor beta chain described here comes from a study of identical twins. This clonotype was observed many times. TCRdb reprocessed the 5' RACE reads with MiXCR, giving one entry per CDR3 protein. Of hundreds of thousands of distinct CDR3 sequences listed, about 12% are singletons. V lost 1 base and J lost 3; bases outside the gene matches: 4. The CDR3 extends over 15 amino acids. This same sample was also taken into another study, of yellow fever vaccine responses in identical twins.

The V and J genes are TRBV12-3 or TRBV12-4 and TRBJ2-3; the match to TRBD1 covers 7 bases. This clonotype originated in a woman between 18 and 30 years old in good health. The sample was CD8+ T cells sorted from blood. The CDR3 reads CASSLVARGTDTQYF. The CDR3 nucleotides are TGTGCCAGCAGTTTAGTTGCCAGGGGGACAGATACGCAGTATTTT.